This TCR beta chain came from a study of blood T cell repertoires in COVID-19. Across the whole study: From T cells, B-cell-depleted T cells, or PBMCs came the material, which was cDNA or gDNA.

The Seattle patients joined while their infection was active and were tracked longitudinally afterward. Original processing notes: Amplified reference gene primers provided the basis for estimating nucleated cell counts. Profiling relied on immunoSEQ multiplex PCR, and the TCRdb table lists in-frame clones only, not all of them. V and J calls and clone size are as listed in that table; D and trimming were resolved from the DNA. The sample lists about 350,000 clones; 89% were seen once. The TCR comes from a woman aged 60 to 75 with COVID-19, enrolled during active disease. Sequenced sample: peripheral blood.

CDR3 in DNA: TGTGCCAGCAGATTCACAGGGCGGGCCGAGCAGTACTTC. Protein sequence: CASRFTGRAEQYF. V usage is TRBV27 and J usage is TRBJ2-7, with D maybe TRBD1 (6 bases). Looked up from germline, CDR1 is MNHEY and CDR2 is SMNVEV (reference sequence). Trimming removed 6 bases at V and 6 bases at J, with 15 bases between. The CDR3 totals 13 residues.